This TCR beta chain was found in a study of control samples from healthy donors and cancer patients. This CDR3 spans 14 amino acids. The germline CDR1 and CDR2 sequences are SNHLY and FYNNEI. Trimming at V came to 7 bases and at J to 6 bases, leaving 8 bases not matched to a gene. Repertoires were generated with immunoSEQ multiplex PCR, while TCRdb's copy carries only in-frame clones and drops some. The sample holds around 96,000 clones, approximately 93% seen once. Sequencing was carried out using blood. The TCR was taken from a man aged 18 to 29 in good health. The genes are TRBV2 and TRBJ2-2, with 7 bases aligning to TRBD2. The CDR3 here is CASNSGRLPGELFF. The CDR3 bases are TGTGCCAGCAATTCCGGGAGGCTCCCCGGGGAGCTGTTTTTT.